This is a list of T cell receptor beta chains from one sample in a study of cytomegalovirus exposure and HLA in healthy donors. Clones were sequenced by immunoSEQ multiplex PCR, and TCRdb holds only the in-frame ones, with some missing. The ten top clones account for less than 3%, within a sample of some 150,000 clones. Material: PBMCs. The receptors here all came from a man in his forties in good health and CMV-seronegative. CDR3s include the opening cysteine and the closing phenylalanine or tryptophan. The D gene is left open where the match is weak.

D: TRBD1; V: TRBV4-1; J: TRBJ2-5; DNA: TGCGCCAGCAGCCCGGGGACAGGGACACTCCAAGAGACCCAGTACTTC; CDR3: CASSPGTGTLQETQYF
D: NA; V: TRBV6-5; J: TRBJ2-1; DNA: TGTGCCAGCAGTTATCTCCGGGGTGCCGAGTACAATGAGCAGTTCTTC; CDR3: CASSYLRGAEYNEQFF
D: TRBD1; V: TRBV6-5; J: TRBJ1-2; DNA: TGTGCCAGCACCCAATTGGGACAGTCGTATGGCTACACCTTC; CDR3: CASTQLGQSYGYTF
D: NA; V: TRBV11-2; J: TRBJ2-4; DNA: TGTGCCAGCAGCTTAGGGTATAGTGGCATTCAGTACTTC; CDR3: CASSLGYSGIQYF
D: TRBD1; V: TRBV5-1; J: TRBJ1-5; DNA: TGCGCCAGCAGCCCCGGGACAGGGGTCGCAGGAGGCAATCAGCCCCAGCATTTT; CDR3: CASSPGTGVAGGNQPQHF
D: TRBD1; V: TRBV28; J: TRBJ1-5; DNA: TGTGCCAGCATGGGACAGGGGACTATCAGCCGGCATTTT; CDR3: CASMGQGTISRHF
D: NA; V: TRBV6-1; J: TRBJ1-1; DNA: TGTGCCTTAATCGCGGAGGGCCAGGGTGAAGCTTTCTTT; CDR3: CALIAEGQGEAFF
D: TRBD1; V: TRBV7-3; J: TRBJ1-3; DNA: TGTGCCAGCAGCTTAGGAGGGGGCGACACCATATATTTT; CDR3: CASSLGGGDTIYF
D: NA; V: TRBV7-2; J: TRBJ2-7; DNA: TGTGCCAGCAGCCCCCCCGAGCAGGGCCGCGAGCAGTACTTC; CDR3: CASSPPEQGREQYF
D: TRBD2; V: TRBV7-6; J: TRBJ2-3; DNA: TGTGCCAGCAGCTTGACTAGCGGCCCCAGCACAGATACGCAGTATTTT; CDR3: CASSLTSGPSTDTQYF
D: NA; V: TRBV7-9; J: TRBJ1-1; DNA: TGTGCCAGCAGCTTAGGATCGGGTCAAAGCGGTGAAGCTTTCTTT; CDR3: CASSLGSGQSGEAFF
D: NA; V: TRBV7-3; J: TRBJ2-7; DNA: TGTGCCAGCAGCTTAATTTGGCCTGGCGAGCAGTACTTC; CDR3: CASSLIWPGEQYF
D: NA; V: TRBV5-5; J: TRBJ1-1; DNA: TGTGCCAGCAGCTTGGATGCGGGGGTTAGCACTGAAGCTTTCTTT; CDR3: CASSLDAGVSTEAFF
D: NA; V: TRBV5-6; J: TRBJ1-2; DNA: TGTGCCAGCAGTTTAGGCAACAGGAATGGCTACACCTTC; CDR3: CASSLGNRNGYTF
D: NA; V: TRBV7-2; J: TRBJ2-7; DNA: TGTGCCAGCAGCCCTGGGCGGGGACGATACGAGCAGTACTTC; CDR3: CASSPGRGRYEQYF
D: NA; V: TRBV2; J: TRBJ2-7; DNA: TGTGCCAGCAGTGCGGGACAACAAATCGAGCAGTACTTC; CDR3: CASSAGQQIEQYF
D: TRBD1; V: TRBV7-9; J: TRBJ2-7; DNA: TGTGCCAGCAGCTTAGCCCCGGGACAGTTCTACGAGCAGTACTTC; CDR3: CASSLAPGQFYEQYF
D: TRBD1; V: TRBV7-8; J: TRBJ1-5; DNA: TGTGCCAGCAGCCTAGGCTGGACAGGGGACAATCAGCCCCAGCATTTT; CDR3: CASSLGWTGDNQPQHF
D: TRBD1; V: TRBV7-3; J: TRBJ2-2; DNA: TGTGCCAGCAGCCTGGACAGGGTTAGCACCGGGGAGCTGTTTTTT; CDR3: CASSLDRVSTGELFF
D: NA; V: TRBV15; J: TRBJ1-3; DNA: TGTGCCACCAGCAGAGATCCGGGATACTCTGGAAACACCATATATTTT; CDR3: CATSRDPGYSGNTIYF
D: NA; V: TRBV4-2; J: TRBJ1-5; DNA: TGTGCCAGCAGCCAAGACAGGTTCAATCAGCCCCAGCATTTT; CDR3: CASSQDRFNQPQHF
D: NA; V: TRBV10-3; J: TRBJ1-3; DNA: TGTGCCATCAGTGAGGGGCAGAGCTCTGGAAACACCATATATTTT; CDR3: CAISEGQSSGNTIYF
D: NA; V: TRBV7-2; J: TRBJ1-4; DNA: TGTGCCAGCAGCTTCGGACGGCGGGATGAAAAACTGTTTTTT; CDR3: CASSFGRRDEKLFF